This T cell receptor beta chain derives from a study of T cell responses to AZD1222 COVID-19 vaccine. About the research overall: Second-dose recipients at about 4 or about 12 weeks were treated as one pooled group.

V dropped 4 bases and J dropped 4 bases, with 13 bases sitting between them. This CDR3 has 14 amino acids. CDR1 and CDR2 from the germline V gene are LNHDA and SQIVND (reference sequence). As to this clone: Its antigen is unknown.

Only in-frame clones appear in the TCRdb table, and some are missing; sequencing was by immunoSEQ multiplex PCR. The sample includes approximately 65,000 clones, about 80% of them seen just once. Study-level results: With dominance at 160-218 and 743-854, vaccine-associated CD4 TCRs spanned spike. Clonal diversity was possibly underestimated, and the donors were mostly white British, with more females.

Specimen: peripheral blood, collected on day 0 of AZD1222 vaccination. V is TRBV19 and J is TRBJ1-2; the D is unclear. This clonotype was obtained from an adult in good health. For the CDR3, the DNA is TGTGCCAGTAGTACTGAGGAAGTCCTCTATGGCTACACCTTC. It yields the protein CASSTEEVLYGYTF.